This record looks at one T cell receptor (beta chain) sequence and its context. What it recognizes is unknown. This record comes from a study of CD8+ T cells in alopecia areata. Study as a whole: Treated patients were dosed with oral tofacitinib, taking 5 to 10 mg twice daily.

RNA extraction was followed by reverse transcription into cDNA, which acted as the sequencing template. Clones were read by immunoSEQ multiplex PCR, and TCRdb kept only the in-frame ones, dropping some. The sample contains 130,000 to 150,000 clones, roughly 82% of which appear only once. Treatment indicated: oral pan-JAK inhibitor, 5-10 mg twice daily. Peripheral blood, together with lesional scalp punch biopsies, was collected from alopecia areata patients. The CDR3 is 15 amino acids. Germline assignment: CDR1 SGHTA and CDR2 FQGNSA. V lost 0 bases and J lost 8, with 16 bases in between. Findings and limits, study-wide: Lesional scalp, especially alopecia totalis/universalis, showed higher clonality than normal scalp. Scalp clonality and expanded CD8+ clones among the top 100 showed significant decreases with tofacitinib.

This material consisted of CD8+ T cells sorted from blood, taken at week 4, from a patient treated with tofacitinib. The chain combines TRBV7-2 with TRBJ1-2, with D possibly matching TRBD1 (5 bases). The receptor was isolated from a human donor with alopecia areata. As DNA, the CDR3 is TGTGCCAGCAGCTTAGCCCCCGGGACGGGGACCGGCTACACCTTC. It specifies CASSLAPGTGTGYTF.